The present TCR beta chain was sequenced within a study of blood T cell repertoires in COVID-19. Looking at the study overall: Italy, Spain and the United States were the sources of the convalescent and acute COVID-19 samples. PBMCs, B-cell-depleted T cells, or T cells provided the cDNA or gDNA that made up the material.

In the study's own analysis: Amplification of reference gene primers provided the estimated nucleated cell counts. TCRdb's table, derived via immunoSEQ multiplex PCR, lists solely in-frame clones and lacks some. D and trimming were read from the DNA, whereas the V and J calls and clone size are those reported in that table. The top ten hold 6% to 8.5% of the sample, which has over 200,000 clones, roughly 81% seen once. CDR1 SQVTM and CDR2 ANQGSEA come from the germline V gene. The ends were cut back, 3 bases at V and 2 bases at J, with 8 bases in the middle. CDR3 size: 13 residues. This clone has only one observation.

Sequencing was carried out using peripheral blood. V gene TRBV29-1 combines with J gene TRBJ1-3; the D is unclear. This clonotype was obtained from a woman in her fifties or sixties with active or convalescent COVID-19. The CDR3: CSVDPLAGNTIYF. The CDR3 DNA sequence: TGCAGCGTTGATCCCCTCGCTGGAAACACCATATATTTT.